The rows below give T cell receptor beta chains drawn from one sample of a study of CD8 T cells in ankylosing spondylitis. TCRdb fed the 5' RACE reads into MiXCR, producing one record per CDR3 protein. The table has roughly 35,000 distinct CDR3 sequences, 16% seen once. The sample comprised blood. Receptors originate from a male donor with ankylosing spondylitis or in good health (not recorded which). The CDR3 runs from the conserved cysteine through the conserved F or W. Fields, in order: clone size, J gene, D gene, V gene, CDR3 protein, CDR3 DNA. D genes are given only for firm matches. Clone size is stated in some rows and not others, as once, few, many or a class when expanded.

>few|TRBJ2-2|NA|TRBV12-3/TRBV12-4
CASSLHGNTGELFF
TGTGCCAGCAGTTTGCACGGAAACACCGGGGAGCTGTTTTTT
>NA|TRBJ2-4|TRBD1|TRBV4-3
CASSQDIGTAPKNIQYF
TGCGCCAGCAGCCAAGATATCGGGACAGCTCCTAAAAACATTCAGTACTTC
>few|TRBJ2-3|NA|TRBV6-2/TRBV6-3
CASRTGTVSYTQYF
TGTGCCAGCAGGACCGGGACCGTTTCTTATACGCAGTATTTT
>NA|TRBJ2-6|NA|TRBV7-2
CASTPRGLQANVLTF
TGTGCCAGCACCCCGCGAGGGCTCCAGGCCAACGTCCTGACTTTC
>NA|TRBJ2-2|TRBD2|TRBV6-5
CASRAGRLNTGELFF
TGTGCCAGCAGAGCGGGACGTCTGAACACCGGGGAGCTGTTTTTT
>NA|TRBJ2-1|TRBD2|TRBV20-1
CSAVRLAVSYNEQFF
TGCAGTGCTGTGCGACTAGCGGTCTCCTACAATGAGCAGTTCTTC
>few|TRBJ2-2|NA|TRBV25-1
CASSGTVTGELFF
TGTGCCAGCAGTGGCACAGTCACCGGGGAGCTGTTTTTT
>few|TRBJ2-1|NA|TRBV20-1
CSASRPSDNEQFF
TGCAGTGCTAGTAGGCCTAGCGACAATGAGCAGTTCTTC
>few|TRBJ2-1|NA|TRBV7-3
CASKVGGAGYNEQFF
TGTGCCAGCAAGGTTGGGGGGGCAGGGTACAATGAGCAGTTCTTC
>many|TRBJ2-3|TRBD2|TRBV12-3/TRBV12-4
CASSHRLAVSTDTQYF
TGTGCCAGCAGTCACCGACTAGCGGTCAGCACAGATACGCAGTATTTT
>NA|TRBJ2-3|NA|TRBV12-3/TRBV12-4
CASSFEGIGTDTQYF
TGTGCCAGCAGTTTTGAGGGGATAGGCACAGATACGCAGTATTTT
>few|TRBJ2-2|TRBD1|TRBV2
CASSQRQGLSGELFF
TGTGCCAGCAGTCAAAGACAGGGTCTTTCCGGGGAGCTGTTTTTT
>few|TRBJ1-2|NA|TRBV3-1
CASSQEWAANYGYTF
TGTGCCAGCAGCCAAGAATGGGCCGCTAACTATGGCTACACCTTC
>NA|TRBJ2-2|NA|TRBV12-3/TRBV12-4
CASGTSNTGELFF
TGTGCCAGCGGAACTTCGAACACCGGGGAGCTGTTTTTT
>few|TRBJ2-3|TRBD2|TRBV10-3
CAISETSGGSTDTQYF
TGTGCCATCAGTGAGACTAGCGGGGGGAGCACAGATACGCAGTATTTT
>NA|TRBJ2-7|NA|TRBV7-9
CASSPRTVSYEQYF
TGTGCCAGCAGCCCGCGGACCGTTTCCTACGAGCAGTACTTC
>NA|TRBJ2-2|NA|TRBV6-2/TRBV6-3
CASPTGELFF
TGTGCCAGTCCGACCGGGGAGCTGTTTTTT
>NA|TRBJ2-3|TRBD1|TRBV29-1
CSVETGGQGETTDTQYF
TGCAGCGTTGAAACGGGTGGTCAGGGGGAGACCACAGATACGCAGTATTTT
>NA|TRBJ2-7|TRBD2|TRBV29-1
CSVESVTSGSYEQYF
TGCAGCGTTGAATCCGTGACTAGCGGCTCCTACGAGCAGTACTTC
>NA|TRBJ1-2|TRBD1|TRBV10-3
CAIRLGTGIQGNYGYTF
TGTGCCATCAGACTCGGGACAGGCATCCAAGGGAACTATGGCTACACCTTC
>NA|TRBJ2-3|NA|TRBV7-2
CASSFMANTDTQYF
TGTGCCAGCAGCTTCATGGCTAACACAGATACGCAGTATTTT
>few|TRBJ2-1|TRBD2|TRBV6-2/TRBV6-3
CASSKGGRDYNNEQFF
TGTGCCAGCAGTAAGGGAGGCCGGGACTATAACAATGAGCAGTTCTTC